The 15 T cell receptor beta chains given below trace back to one sample, sequenced in a study of early T cells in non-severe SARS-CoV-2 infection (dated by TCRdb to about 2021). Receptor amplification or capture employed 5' RACE. Sequencing was performed on a NextSeq 500. Using fastp trimming at Q25 and MiXCR clonotype assembly, TCRdb reanalyzed the public sequencing data and kept in-frame beta chains. All rows with the same CDR3 protein become a single entry with the most common DNA and genes. This sample gives approximately 70,000 distinct CDR3 sequences in total; 4.6% of them show up just once. 3.5% to 4% of the sample goes to the ten largest clones. Material: whole blood, obtained at baseline. The receptors derive from an adult who was a healthcare worker with PCR-confirmed SARS-CoV-2 infection or an uninfected control (not recorded which). The donor label of this sample is uncertain.

This clonotype was seen more than once but under ten times. The rearrangement joins TRBV11-2 to TRBJ1-4; D is perhaps TRBD1 (5 bases). The germline V and J ends were trimmed by 5 bases and 3 bases, with 10 bases remaining between them. This CDR3 has 14 amino acids. Germline CDR1 SGHAT, CDR2 FQNNGV. The DNA for the CDR3 is TGTGCCAGCAGCCAGGGAGGGTCTAATGAAAAACTGTTTTTT. Encoded protein: CASSQGGSNEKLFF.

This clonotype was counted many times. The CDR3 protein is CSVEDPPSYGYTF. CDR3 in DNA: TGCAGCGTTGAAGATCCCCCCTCCTATGGCTACACCTTC. The V and J genes are TRBV29-1 and TRBJ1-2, with no clear D. Germline CDR1 and CDR2: SQVTM and ANQGSEA. V lost 0 bases and J 4 bases, leaving 9 bases between the germline ends. CDR3 size: 13 residues.

In its sample, this clonotype was seen a few times. The chain uses TRBV6-6 and TRBJ2-1, with TRBD1 matching 10 bases. V shed 6 bases, J shed 4 bases, and the junction held 6 bases outside the gene matches. The CDR3 length is 15 residues. CDR1 MNHNY and CDR2 SVGAGI come from the germline V gene (reference sequence). This CDR3 is CASSPGTGAYNEQFF. The DNA for the CDR3 is TGTGCCAGCAGCCCCGGGACAGGGGCGTACAATGAGCAGTTCTTC.

This clonotype was picked up a small number of times. V is TRBV4-3 and J is TRBJ1-4, with TRBD1 as a possible D gene (5 bases). CDR3 length: 18 amino acids. V lost 1 base and J lost 4, with 19 bases in between. From germline, CDR1 is LGHNA and CDR2 YSLEER. The CDR3 DNA reads TGCGCCAGCAGCCAAGGAGGGGAAATGAGACATCTTAATGAAAAACTGTTTTTT. It specifies CASSQGGEMRHLNEKLFF.

This clonotype was seen at least ten times. The V and J genes are TRBV20-1 and TRBJ1-6; 7 bases are shared with TRBD1. The V and J ends lost 3 bases and 10 bases, in that order; junction bases with no gene match: 6. Germline V gives CDR1 DFQATT, CDR2 SNEGSKA (reference sequence). This CDR3 is 13 amino acids long. The CDR3 bases are TGCAGTGCTAGGCTGGGGACAGCGTCACCCCTCCACTTT. Encoded protein: CSARLGTASPLHF.

This clonotype was observed a few times. The gene calls are TRBV19 and TRBJ1-1; D gene ambiguous. The germline V gene has CDR1 LNHDA and CDR2 SQIVND (reference sequence). The V end lost 6 bases, the J end lost 8 bases, and 16 bases lay between the germline ends. The CDR3 has 13 residues. The DNA for the CDR3 is TGTGCCAGTAGCCTCCGAGCTTCAGCCGAAGCTTTCTTT. Translated, it gives CASSLRASAEAFF. The full variable domain, its missing parts supplied by reference TRBV19 and TRBJ1-1, is DGGITQSPKYLFRKEGQNVTLSCEQNLNHDAMYWYRQDPGQGLRLIYYSQIVNDFQKGDIAEGYSVSREKKESFPLTVTSAQKNPTAFYLCASSLRASAEAFFGQGTRLTVV.

The chain is built from TRBV9 and TRBJ2-2; D is unresolved. Trimming removed 6 bases from V and 8 bases from J, with 17 bases in between. Germline values: CDR1 SGDLS, CDR2 YYNGEE. CDR3 length: 14 residues. The CDR3 reads CASMGGRASGELFF. CDR3 DNA: TGTGCCAGCATGGGCGGTAGAGCTTCGGGGGAGCTGTTTTTT. The variable domain in full, with the rest retrieved from reference TRBV9 and TRBJ2-2, is DSGVTQTPKHLITATGQRVTLRCSPRSGDLSVYWYQQSLDQGLQFLIQYYNGEERAKGNILERFSAQQFPDLHSELNLSSLELGDSALYFCASMGGRASGELFFGEGSRLTVL.

This sequence joins TRBV4-3 and TRBJ2-7; 7 nucleotides align to TRBD1. CDR1 is LGHNA, CDR2 YSLEER, per germline. The V and J ends lost 0 bases and 1 base, in that order; junction bases with no gene match: 3. This CDR3 comprises 15 residues. In nucleotides, the CDR3 is TGCGCCAGCAGCCAAGATTTGGGACAGTCCTACGAGCAGTACTTC. Translation: CASSQDLGQSYEQYF.

Ten or more counts support this clonotype. CDR3 protein: CSASQDLYGYTF. The CDR3, as DNA: TGCAGTGCCAGTCAGGATCTCTATGGCTACACCTTC. The rearrangement joins TRBV20-1 to TRBJ1-2; no definite D call. CDR1 and CDR2 from the germline V gene are DFQATT and SNEGSKA (reference sequence). This CDR3 has 12 residues. V lost 6 bases, J lost 4 bases, and 12 bases lay in between.

This clonotype showed up many times. The chain has TRBV30 and TRBJ2-1; D remains unclear. Trimming removed 3 bases from V and 9 bases from J, with 9 bases in between. The CDR3 covers 11 residues. Germline V gives CDR1 GTSNPN, CDR2 SVGIG (reference sequence). CDR3 sequence: CAWSPLGEQFF. The DNA for the CDR3 is TGTGCCTGGAGCCCCTTAGGTGAGCAGTTCTTC.

At least ten counts were recorded for this clonotype. The genes are TRBV12-3 or TRBV12-4 and TRBJ2-7; no clear D. Trimming pared 1 base from V and 5 bases from J, leaving 9 bases between. This CDR3 spans 13 amino acids. The chain's CDR3 is CASSLVTNHEQYF. The CDR3 bases are TGTGCCAGCAGTTTAGTGACAAATCACGAGCAGTACTTC.

This clonotype was seen ten or more times. The rearrangement links TRBV28 to TRBJ1-1; perhaps TRBD1 as D (5 bases). Germline V gives CDR1 MDHEN, CDR2 SYDVKM. V gave up 6 bases and J gave up 4 bases, with 9 bases separating them. The CDR3 has 12 amino acids. The CDR3 sequence is CASSRGGTEAFF. The CDR3 DNA sequence: TGTGCCAGCAGCCGCGGGGGCACTGAAGCTTTCTTT.

The chain uses TRBV12-3 or TRBV12-4 and TRBJ1-5, with D unclear. The CDR3 spans 15 residues. The V and J ends lost 2 bases and 0 bases respectively, with 8 bases between them. The DNA for the CDR3 is TGTGCCAGCAGTTTAAATGCTTATAGCAATCAGCCCCAGCATTTT. Translation: CASSLNAYSNQPQHF.

This clonotype was picked up many times. The chain uses TRBV10-3 and TRBJ1-6, with no clear D. The CDR3 totals 14 residues. Deletions cut 2 bases from V and 7 bases from J, with 9 bases between. Germline V gene sequence: CDR1 ENHRY, CDR2 SYGVKD. Here the CDR3 reads CAISETVVNSPLHF. The CDR3 DNA is TGTGCCATCAGTGAGACCGTGGTGAATTCACCCCTCCACTTT.

The chain joins TRBV29-1 to TRBJ1-2; 9 bases fit TRBD1. The J segment lost 5 bases and the V segment lost 6 bases, leaving 7 bases of the junction unmatched. The CDR3 has 13 residues. Germline lookup yields CDR1 SQVTM and CDR2 ANQGSEA. The CDR3 loop is CSVGQGMGYGYTF. DNA for the CDR3: TGCAGCGTCGGACAGGGGATGGGGTATGGCTACACCTTC.